This T cell receptor beta chain was identified during a study of T cell responses to AZD1222 COVID-19 vaccine. About the study: Second-dose intervals of approximately 4 or approximately 12 weeks were pooled.

Measured with immunoSEQ multiplex PCR; TCRdb has only the in-frame clones, and not every one. In the table there are under 150,000 clones, 91% of which are singletons. Study conclusions and caveats: Females made up more of the donors, who were largely white British, and clonal diversity may have come out too low. The study found vaccine-associated CD4 TCRs spanning spike, dominant at 160-218 and 743-854. Repertoires were obtained only post-peak T cell response.

To note about this clone: What it binds is unknown.

The source of this sequence is an adult in good health. Sequenced material: peripheral blood, taken on day 0 of AZD1222 vaccination.

DNA of the CDR3: TGTGCCAGCAGCCCGAAAAGGGAGCCAGATACGCAGTATTTT. As protein: CASSPKREPDTQYF. The rearrangement uses TRBV4-2 and TRBJ2-3, with D possibly being TRBD2 (5 bases). Trimming stripped 4 bases from V and 4 bases from J, with 12 bases between. This CDR3 contains 14 residues. Germline CDR1 LGHNA, CDR2 YNFKEQ.